One and the same sample provided the 20 T cell receptor beta chains below, sequenced in a study of T-cell reconstitution after alpha-beta-depleted transplantation in children (dated by TCRdb to the mid-2010s). The library was obtained by PCR. Sequencing took place on an Illumina HiSeq 2500. To normalize quantification of the TCRbeta repertoire, the TCR libraries were built with molecular barcoding that relied on unique molecular identifiers. TCRdb ran its own pipeline on the public reads, namely fastp trimming at Q25 and MiXCR clone calling, and kept in-frame beta chains. Rows are combined by CDR3 protein, so each entry shows the most common genes and DNA. The sample table lists about 540,000 distinct CDR3 sequences, approximately 16% of them with a count of one. In total, the top ten clones hold over 3% of the sample. Source: PBMCs from the stem cell graft donor, taken from the stem cell graft. The source of these receptors is a human donor who donated a stem cell graft to a child with acute lymphoblastic leukemia.

This sequence joins TRBV20-1 and TRBJ1-5; possibly TRBD1 for D (6 bases). Germline V gene sequence: CDR1 DFQATT, CDR2 SNEGSKA (reference sequence). The CDR3 is made up of 16 amino acids. Trimming took off 0 bases at V and 0 bases at J, with 12 bases between the two ends. The CDR3 sequence: CSARDRGGHSNQPQHF. For the CDR3, the DNA is TGCAGTGCTAGAGATAGGGGGGGGCATAGCAATCAGCCCCAGCATTTT.

This chain uses TRBV18 with TRBJ2-5; possible D gene TRBD2, 5 bases. The CDR3 sequence is 14 residues long. V was trimmed by 0 bases and J by 2 bases, leaving 7 bases between them. Germline V gives CDR1 KGHSH, CDR2 LQKENI. CDR3 DNA sequence: TGTGCCAGCTCACCACCGGACTGGCAAGAGACCCAGTACTTC. Its protein is CASSPPDWQETQYF.

The table lists this clonotype with a few counts. V gene TRBV27 combines with J gene TRBJ2-1; D call uncertain. CDR3 length equals 13 residues. V lost 3 bases to trimming and J lost 6 bases, with 9 bases between them. CDR1 is MNHEY and CDR2 is SMNVEV in the germline V gene (reference sequence). The CDR3 region is CASSFIGPNEQFF. CDR3 bases: TGTGCCAGCAGTTTCATAGGGCCCAATGAGCAGTTCTTC.

This clonotype showed up just a few times. V gene TRBV5-5 combines with J gene TRBJ1-1; 8 bases map to TRBD1. This CDR3 spans 15 amino acids. Germline values: CDR1 SGHKS, CDR2 YYEKEE (reference sequence). Germline trimming cut 6 bases from V and 6 bases from J; bases unmatched to any gene: 13. CDR3 protein: CASNDASTGVAEAFF. In nucleotides, the CDR3 is TGTGCCAGCAACGACGCCTCGACAGGGGTGGCTGAAGCTTTCTTT.

This chain links TRBV5-1 with TRBJ2-5; D unresolved. Germline CDR1 is SGHRS and CDR2 is YFSETQ. This CDR3 has 14 residues. The V end lost 0 bases, the J end lost 5 bases, and 11 bases lay between the germline ends. The CDR3 nucleotides read TGCGCCAGCAGCTTGGTGATCCAGTCGGAGACCCAGTACTTC. Translating gives CASSLVIQSETQYF.

This chain connects TRBV30 to TRBJ2-7, with 10 bases aligning to TRBD2. The CDR3 is 11 residues long. Germline CDR1 reads GTSNPN; CDR2 reads SVGIG (reference sequence). The CDR3 sequence is CSSGRRGEQYF. The CDR3 DNA sequence: TGTTCTAGCGGGAGACGTGGCGAGCAGTACTTC.

The V call is TRBV11-2, the J call TRBJ2-2, with D tentatively TRBD2 (6 bases). Trimming stripped 0 bases from V and 3 bases from J, with 14 bases between. Germline V gene sequence: CDR1 SGHAT, CDR2 FQNNGV. The CDR3 totals 17 residues. For the CDR3, the DNA is TGTGCCAGCAGCTTAGAAGGAGGGTCGAGGGACACCGGGGAGCTGTTTTTT. Its translation: CASSLEGGSRDTGELFF.

The V call is TRBV19, the J call TRBJ1-1; D is ambiguous. The V end lost 6 bases, the J end lost 1 base, and 12 bases lay between the germline ends. The CDR3 length is 14 residues. Germline CDR1 LNHDA, CDR2 SQIVND (reference sequence). The CDR3 protein is CASSHTGPNTEAFF. CDR3 nucleotides: TGTGCCAGTAGCCATACTGGGCCGAACACTGAAGCTTTCTTT.

A few counts support this clonotype. The chain joins TRBV12-3 or TRBV12-4 to TRBJ1-1; D possibly corresponds to TRBD1 (6 bases). This CDR3 has 14 amino acids. Trimming removed 8 bases at V and 1 base at J, with 14 bases between. The CDR3 bases are TGTGCCAGCGGGGGCGGGGTTGGGAACACTGAAGCTTTCTTT. Translation: CASGGGVGNTEAFF.

The chain uses TRBV29-1 and TRBJ2-1; TRBD1 aligns across 8 bases. V was clipped by 2 bases and J by 6 bases; unmatched bases: 9. Germline V lookup: CDR1 SQVTM, CDR2 ANQGSEA. CDR3 length: 15 residues. The CDR3 sequence: CSVEYLRTGSNEQFF. DNA for the CDR3: TGCAGCGTTGAATATTTGCGGACAGGGAGCAATGAGCAGTTCTTC.

This clonotype was detected only a few times. V gene TRBV14 combines with J gene TRBJ1-2, with D unresolved. The ends were cut back, 2 bases at V and 9 bases at J, with 10 bases in the middle. The CDR3 extends over 12 amino acids. CDR1 and CDR2 from the germline V gene are SGHDN and FVKESK. This chain's CDR3 is CASSQTLLSYTF. The CDR3 DNA is TGTGCCAGCAGCCAAACGCTTCTGAGCTACACCTTC.

This clonotype has only a few counts. V usage is TRBV20-1 and J usage is TRBJ1-5, with 11 nucleotides matching TRBD1. The germline V gene has CDR1 DFQATT and CDR2 SNEGSKA (reference sequence). Trimming cost V 6 bases and J 1 base; bases outside gene matches: 2. The CDR3 is 14 residues long. CDR3 in amino acids: CSARTGGSNQPQHF. In DNA, the CDR3 is TGCAGTGCGCGGACAGGGGGCAGCAATCAGCCCCAGCATTTT.

The genes are TRBV3-1 and TRBJ2-3; the D call may be TRBD1 or TRBD2 (5 bases each). Germline CDR1 is LGHDT and CDR2 is YNNKEL (reference sequence). The V and J ends lost 2 bases and 2 bases respectively, with 17 bases between them. This CDR3 is built from 17 residues. Here the CDR3 reads CASSQPWGIGNTDTQYF. CDR3 nucleotide sequence: TGTGCCAGCAGCCAACCCTGGGGGATAGGGAACACAGATACGCAGTATTTT.

This clonotype has just a few counts. V and J are TRBV24-1 and TRBJ1-2, with TRBD1 identical over 8 bases. CDR1 and CDR2 (germline): KGHDR, SFDVKD. The CDR3 consists of 13 residues. Unmatched junction bases numbered 4, after V lost 4 bases and J lost 7 bases. The CDR3 here is CATSERTGLGYTF. The DNA for the CDR3 is TGTGCCACCAGTGAGAGGACAGGGCTTGGCTACACCTTC.

This clonotype was picked up a small number of times. The V and J genes are TRBV27 and TRBJ2-7; possibly TRBD2 for D (7 bases). Germline values: CDR1 MNHEY, CDR2 SMNVEV (reference sequence). The CDR3 spans 15 residues. The V end was cut by 4 bases, the J end by 2 bases, with 15 bases between. CDR3: CASSSRGGGAYEQYF. CDR3 bases: TGTGCCAGCAGTTCCCGCGGAGGGGGGGCCTACGAGCAGTACTTC.

This clonotype was counted only a few times. This sequence joins TRBV11-1 and TRBJ2-5; TRBD2 matches 14 bases. V shed 5 bases, J shed 4 bases, and the junction held 12 bases outside the gene matches. From germline, CDR1 is SGHAT and CDR2 FQDESV (reference sequence). The CDR3 sequence is 18 residues long. The CDR3 loop is CASSPGTSGSGGRETQYF. DNA for the CDR3: TGTGCCAGCAGCCCTGGGACTAGCGGGAGTGGGGGAAGAGAGACCCAGTACTTC. Combining the CDR3 with reference TRBV11-1 and TRBJ2-5 gives the whole variable domain EAEVAQSPRYKITEKSQAVAFWCDPISGHATLYWYRQILGQGPELLVQFQDESVVDDSQLPKDRFSAERLKGVDSTLKIQPAELGDSAMYLCASSPGTSGSGGRETQYFGPGTRLLVL.

This clonotype appeared many times. This chain connects TRBV7-8 to TRBJ2-7; 9 bases align to TRBD1. Trimming removed 2 bases from V and 3 bases from J; junction bases left unmatched: 2. The CDR3 consists of 14 residues. Germline V CDR1 and CDR2: SGHVS, FQNEAQ. This CDR3 reads CASSLWTGDYEQYF. In DNA, the CDR3 is TGTGCCAGCAGCTTATGGACAGGGGACTACGAGCAGTACTTC. The entire variable domain, with the rest obtained from reference TRBV7-8 and TRBJ2-7, is as follows: GAGVSQSPRYKVAKRGQDVALRCDPISGHVSLFWYQQALGQGPEFLTYFQNEAQLDKSGLPSDRFFAERPEGSVSTLKIQRTQQEDSAVYLCASSLWTGDYEQYFGPGTRLTVT.

This clonotype has only a few counts. The DNA of the CDR3 is TGCAGTGCTAGAGAGGGGAAAGTGGGCACAGATACGCAGTATTTT. Amino acid sequence: CSAREGKVGTDTQYF. The rearrangement uses TRBV20-1 and TRBJ2-3; D is undetermined. Trimming shortened V by 0 bases and J by 1 base, and 11 bases separated the two germline ends. The germline CDR1 and CDR2 sequences are DFQATT and SNEGSKA (reference sequence). The CDR3 length is 15 residues.

This clonotype was counted only a few times. This chain connects TRBV20-1 to TRBJ2-1, with 11 bases aligning to TRBD2. The CDR3 is 16 residues long. Germline trimming cut 3 bases from V and 3 bases from J; bases unmatched to any gene: 7. Germline V lookup: CDR1 DFQATT, CDR2 SNEGSKA (reference sequence). The CDR3 nucleotides are TGCAGTGCTAGTCCCCTAGCGGGAGGAGACTACAATGAGCAGTTCTTC. Translated: CSASPLAGGDYNEQFF.

This clonotype showed up just a few times. The chain links TRBV6-2 or TRBV6-3 to TRBJ1-1; 8 bases fit TRBD1. This CDR3 has 15 amino acids. Trimming removed 0 bases from V and 7 bases from J; junction bases left unmatched: 7. CDR1 is MNHEY, CDR2 SVGEGT, per germline. DNA of the CDR3: TGTGCCAGCAGTTACTCGGCCAGGGGGCTGGTTGAAGCTTTCTTT. Protein: CASSYSARGLVEAFF.